This passage covers 18 T cell receptor beta chains from one sample sequenced in a study of coeliac disease. Produced via immunoSEQ multiplex PCR; TCRdb's table is partial and in-frame only. The sample lists 2,500 or so clones, about 80% occurring once. The source material was lymphocytes from the gut lamina propria. These receptors came from a human donor without celiac disease.

This chain links TRBV5-1 with TRBJ1-6; D unclear. Per the germline V gene, CDR1 is SGHRS and CDR2 is YFSETQ. Trimming stripped 0 bases from V and 8 bases from J, with 6 bases between. CDR3 size: 13 residues. The CDR3 region has the DNA TGCGCCAGCAGCTTGGACGGGGATTCACCCCTCCACTTT. This codes for CASSLDGDSPLHF.

This clone qualifies as large. The chain joins TRBV9 to TRBJ2-1, with D tentatively TRBD2 (7 bases). V lost 3 bases and J 8 bases, leaving 12 bases between the germline ends. The germline CDR1 and CDR2 sequences are SGDLS and YYNGEE. The length of the CDR3 is 13 residues. This CDR3 is CASSEGGVHEQFF. CDR3 bases: TGTGCCAGCAGCGAGGGGGGGGTACATGAGCAGTTCTTC.

V is TRBV2 and J is TRBJ1-1; 9 bases are shared with TRBD1. The CDR3 covers 18 residues. J gave up 1 base and V 3 bases, and 12 bases lay outside the gene matches. Germline V gene data show CDR1 as SNHLY and CDR2 as FYNNEI. CDR3 sequence (DNA): TGTGCCAGCAGTGAGTATCTCGATTTGGGACAGGGGAACACTGAAGCTTTCTTT. It encodes CASSEYLDLGQGNTEAFF.

This clone was counted between two and nine times. V gene TRBV2 combines with J gene TRBJ1-2, with a tentative D call TRBD1 (5 bases). Looked up from germline, CDR1 is SNHLY and CDR2 is FYNNEI. The V and J ends lost 4 bases and 3 bases respectively, with 15 bases between them. The CDR3 loop spans 15 amino acids. The chain's CDR3 is CASSAIDDRYYGYTF. DNA for the CDR3: TGTGCCAGCAGTGCCATTGACGACAGATACTATGGCTACACCTTC.

This chain connects TRBV4-3 to TRBJ2-6; 7 nucleotides align to TRBD1. The V gene's germline CDR1 is LGHNA and CDR2 YSLEER. The CDR3 spans 17 residues. J was trimmed by 0 bases and V by 2 bases; bases with no gene match: 4. In DNA, the CDR3 is TGCGCCAGCAGCCAAACAGGGACAGTCTCTGGGGCCAACGTCCTGACTTTC. It codes for CASSQTGTVSGANVLTF.

The rearrangement joins TRBV4-3 to TRBJ2-2; D gene ambiguous. Trimming took off 0 bases at V and 4 bases at J, with 6 bases between the two ends. The CDR3 has 14 residues. Germline V CDR1 and CDR2: LGHNA, YSLEER. The chain's CDR3 is CASSQDTRTGELFF. Written as DNA, the CDR3 is TGCGCCAGCAGCCAAGATACGCGCACCGGGGAGCTGTTTTTT.

The J gene is TRBJ1-1, the V gene TRBV7-9; tentatively, D is TRBD1 (6 bases). Per the germline V gene, CDR1 is SEHNR and CDR2 is FQNEAQ (reference sequence). CDR3 length: 13 residues. Trimming shortened V by 5 bases and J by 1 base, and 8 bases separated the two germline ends. The CDR3 DNA reads TGTGCCAGCAGCCTGGGACAGAACACTGAAGCTTTCTTT. It encodes CASSLGQNTEAFF.

CDR3 nucleotides: TGTGCCAGTAGTATCTTCGGGAACTCCTACGAGCAGTACTTC. Translated: CASSIFGNSYEQYF. The J gene is TRBJ2-7, the V gene TRBV19, with D possibly TRBD2 on 5 matching bases. Trimming pared 3 bases from V and 0 bases from J, leaving 9 bases between. CDR1 and CDR2 from the germline V gene are LNHDA and SQIVND (reference sequence). The CDR3 covers 14 residues.

The CDR3 bases are TGCGCCAGCCGGGACAGGGGGTTCTATGGCTACACCTTC. Protein: CASRDRGFYGYTF. The V and J genes are TRBV10-1 and TRBJ1-2; 11 bases match TRBD1. CDR3 length: 13 residues. Trimming cost V 8 bases and J 4 bases; bases outside gene matches: 3. CDR1 WNHNN and CDR2 SYGVQD come from the germline V gene (reference sequence).

The chain carries TRBV12-5 and TRBJ2-7; 10 nucleotides align to TRBD1. After removal of 6 bases from V and 4 bases from J, the junction contained 3 bases not matched to a gene. This CDR3 has 13 residues. Germline CDR1 reads LGHNT; CDR2 reads FRNRAP. CDR3 loop: CASGLDRGYEQYF. The DNA for the CDR3 is TGTGCTAGTGGCCTGGACAGGGGGTACGAGCAGTACTTC.

The chain employs TRBV5-4 and TRBJ2-2; 14 bases are shared with TRBD2. CDR1 is SGHNT, CDR2 YYREEE, per germline (reference sequence). Trimming at V came to 3 bases and at J to 5 bases, leaving 3 bases not matched to a gene. The CDR3 extends over 16 amino acids. The CDR3 DNA follows: TGTGCCAGCAGCTCGACTAGCGGGAGGGGAACCGGGGAGCTGTTTTTT. The encoded protein is CASSSTSGRGTGELFF.

V usage is TRBV7-2 and J usage is TRBJ2-5; D not resolved. The ends were cut back, 1 base at V and 0 bases at J, with 6 bases in the middle. CDR1 and CDR2 from the germline V gene are SGHTA and FQGNSA. The CDR3 extends over 14 amino acids. The CDR3 region is CASSLVGYQETQYF. DNA of the CDR3: TGTGCCAGCAGCTTAGTCGGGTACCAAGAGACCCAGTACTTC. The variable domain in full, completed from reference TRBV7-2 and TRBJ2-5, reads GAGVSQSPSNKVTEKGKDVELRCDPISGHTALYWYRQSLGQGLEFLIYFQGNSAPDKSGLPSDRFSAERTGGSVSTLTIQRTQQEDSAVYLCASSLVGYQETQYFGPGTRLLVL.

The CDR3 region is CASSLAQERFSYEQYF. In DNA, the CDR3 is TGTGCCAGCAGCTTAGCACAGGAGAGATTCTCCTACGAGCAGTACTTC. This chain joins TRBV7-8 and TRBJ2-7; tentative D call: TRBD1 (5 bases). This CDR3 has 16 residues. CDR1 is SGHVS, CDR2 FQNEAQ, per germline. Trimming took 0 bases from V and 0 from J, leaving 12 bases between them.

V is TRBV30 and J is TRBJ2-1, with D unclear. Germline loops: CDR1 GTSNPN, CDR2 SVGIG (reference sequence). V was cut by 0 bases and J by 13 bases, with 10 bases left in between. This CDR3 is 11 amino acids long. DNA of the CDR3: TGTGCCTGGAGTGTGGCCGGAGATCAGTTCTTC. Amino acid sequence: CAWSVAGDQFF.

This rearrangement joins TRBV15 to TRBJ2-3; 9 bases match TRBD2. Germline values: CDR1 LNHNV, CDR2 YYDKDF (reference sequence). CDR3 length equals 16 residues. The ends lost 1 base at V and 0 bases at J; junction bases unmatched: 2. DNA of the CDR3: TGTGCCACCAGCAGAGGGACTAGCGCGAGCACAGATACGCAGTATTTT. This sequence encodes CATSRGTSASTDTQYF.

This clone was seen just once. This chain joins TRBV7-6 and TRBJ2-2; 9 nucleotides line up with TRBD2. V trimming: 4 bases; J trimming: 1 base; junction bases outside the gene matches: 7. The length of the CDR3 is 17 residues. Per the germline V gene, CDR1 is SGHVS and CDR2 is FNYEAQ. The CDR3 region has the DNA TGTGCCAGCAGCTATACGATAGCGGGGGAGAACACCGGGGAGCTGTTTTTT. Protein product: CASSYTIAGENTGELFF. Full variable domain (remainder filled in from reference TRBV7-6 and TRBJ2-2): GAGVSQSPRYKVTKRGQDVALRCDPISGHVSLYWYRQALGQGPEFLTYFNYEAQQDKSGLPNDRFSAERPEGSISTLTIQRTEQRDSAMYRCASSYTIAGENTGELFFGEGSRLTVL.

V usage is TRBV15 and J usage is TRBJ2-7, with a possible D match to TRBD2 (6 bases). The CDR3 totals 14 residues. Germline V CDR1 and CDR2: LNHNV, YYDKDF (reference sequence). Trimming took 0 bases from V and 2 from J, leaving 8 bases between them. The CDR3 region has the DNA TGTGCCACCAGCAGAGATGGAGGGGCCTACGAGCAGTACTTC. It translates to CATSRDGGAYEQYF.

Here the CDR3 DNA reads TGTGCCTCCCACGGAGGCTACAATGAGCAGTTCTTC. This translates into CASHGGYNEQFF. The chain carries TRBV30 and TRBJ2-1, with D tentatively TRBD2 (5 bases). This CDR3 has 12 amino acids. The ends were cut back, 7 bases at V and 3 bases at J, with 10 bases in the middle. Germline V CDR1 and CDR2: GTSNPN, SVGIG (reference sequence).